The rows below give T cell receptor beta chains drawn from one sample of a study of PD-L1 blockade in urothelial cancer. The assay was immunoSEQ multiplex PCR, and TCRdb's table has in-frame clones only and misses some. The data contain about 120,000 clones, approximately 90% of them seen just once; the ten biggest clones take up 1.7%. Specimen: PBMCs, collected around atezolizumab (anti-PD-L1) treatment. Receptors were obtained from a man aged 60-69 years with urothelial cancer. CDR3s include the opening cysteine and the closing phenylalanine or tryptophan. The order of the fields is V gene, J gene, D gene, clone size, CDR3 protein, CDR3 DNA. The D gene is left open where the match is weak. Clone sizes are given selectively: once, few, many, or a class where the clone is expanded.

TRBV29-1	TRBJ2-7	TRBD1	-	CSVARQGGEQYF	TGCAGCGTTGCTAGACAGGGTGGCGAGCAGTACTTC
TRBV4-3	TRBJ1-3	-	-	CASSLLGGTGNTIYF	TGCGCCAGCAGCCTCTTGGGGGGGACGGGAAACACCATATATTTT
TRBV6-6	TRBJ1-1	-	-	CASNGGRNTEAFF	TGTGCCAGCAACGGGGGGCGGAACACTGAAGCTTTCTTT
TRBV7-9	TRBJ1-4	-	-	CASSLGRGTNEKLFF	TGTGCCAGCAGCTTAGGGCGGGGCACTAATGAAAAACTGTTTTTT
TRBV2	TRBJ2-5	-	once	CASRGNQETQYF	TGTGCCAGCCGGGGAAACCAAGAGACCCAGTACTTC
TRBV7-8	TRBJ1-3	-	-	CASTLRVGSGNTIYF	TGTGCCAGCACCTTGAGGGTGGGATCTGGAAACACCATATATTTT
TRBV15	TRBJ2-5	-	-	CATSRQVGEETQYF	TGTGCCACCAGCAGACAGGTTGGGGAGGAGACCCAGTACTTC
TRBV1	TRBJ2-4	-	-	CTSSQDRLAGAEILMNIQYF	TGCACCAGCAGCCAAGATCGCCTAGCCGGAGCTGAAATCCTAATGAACATTCAGTACTTC
TRBV7-9	TRBJ1-4	-	few	CASSPHGGGNEKLFF	TGTGCCAGCAGCCCACACGGTGGGGGGAATGAAAAACTGTTTTTT
TRBV9	TRBJ1-3	-	-	CASSLRGSGNTIYF	TGTGCCAGCAGCCTAAGAGGCTCTGGAAACACCATATATTTT